This TCR beta chain was sequenced for a study of Graves' ophthalmopathy and Graves' hyperthyroidism. The CDR3 totals 14 residues. Trimming removed 1 base from V and 1 base from J, with 4 bases in between. Germline values: CDR1 SGHTA, CDR2 FQGNSA. This clonotype came up many times. From RNA, the CDR3 regions of TCR beta chains were amplified and sequenced. After a first-round RT-PCR with HTBI primers, a second-round multiplex PCR was run. TCRdb re-called the multiplex PCR reads through MiXCR, storing one row per CDR3 protein. The sample contains some 410,000 distinct CDR3 sequences, roughly 21% of which appear only once.

The specimen sequenced was peripheral blood. This TCR came from a woman in her late teens or twenties with stable Graves' hyperthyroidism. The chain joins TRBV7-2 to TRBJ2-2; no clear D. In DNA form, the CDR3 reads TGTGCCAGCAGCTTAGGGGTGAACACCGGGGAGCTGTTTTTT. Protein: CASSLGVNTGELFF. Based on the CDR3 plus reference TRBV7-2 and TRBJ2-2, the full variable domain is GAGVSQSPSNKVTEKGKDVELRCDPISGHTALYWYRQSLGQGLEFLIYFQGNSAPDKSGLPSDRFSAERTGGSVSTLTIQRTQQEDSAVYLCASSLGVNTGELFFGEGSRLTVL.